This T cell receptor (beta chain) stems from a study of T cells in Graves' hyperthyroidism and ophthalmopathy. Study conclusions and caveats: Blood also contained most expanded thyroid clonotypes above 0.001.

The germline V and J ends were trimmed by 5 bases and 4 bases, with 15 bases remaining between them. Germline V gene data show CDR1 as MNHEY and CDR2 as SMNVEV (reference sequence). This CDR3 region has 15 residues. TCR beta CDR3 region amplification was performed from RNA transcripts. Primed by the HTBI set, a first-round RT-PCR was run on the TCR CDR3. TCRdb passed the multiplex PCR reads through MiXCR, listing each CDR3 protein once. Of 300,000 to 450,000 distinct CDR3 sequences in the sample, approximately 14% were seen once. This clonotype has a count of ten or more. Antigen unknown. Absence of ophthalmopathy progression within 18 months defined stable Graves' hyperthyroidism. Subjects aged 18 to 65 presented with newly diagnosed hyperthyroidism of less than 2 months' duration.

This receptor was identified in a woman between 55 and 75 years old with Graves' hyperthyroidism. The V gene is TRBV27, the J gene TRBJ1-5, with D perhaps matching TRBD1 (5 bases). Sequences were obtained from blood. The CDR3 region has the DNA TGTGCCAGCAGTCCCTTGGGGGGTGGAAATCAGCCCCAGCATTTT. It is translated as CASSPLGGGNQPQHF.